A single sample is the source of the 9 T cell receptor beta chains below, sequenced in a study of a mutant IDH1 vaccine in newly diagnosed glioma. These receptors' antigens are unknown. Clones were read by immunoSEQ multiplex PCR, and TCRdb kept only the in-frame ones, dropping some. Here the sample spans fewer than 45,000 clones, around 93% being singletons. Indicated time point: week 23, last vaccination. Doses of 300 ug of mutant IDH1 20-mer peptide were given with topical imiquimod. The source material was PBMCs, sampled from a glioma patient whose treatment included an IDH1 peptide vaccine. Receptors were obtained from a man aged 45-65 years with glioma.

This rearrangement joins TRBV20-1 to TRBJ2-7; no definite D call. Germline V gives CDR1 DFQATT, CDR2 SNEGSKA (reference sequence). Trimming stripped 1 base from V and 0 bases from J, with 1 base between. The CDR3 runs to 11 residues. DNA for the CDR3: TGCAGTGCTAGAGTCTCCTACGAGCAGTACTTC. Its protein is CSARVSYEQYF.

V and J are TRBV30 and TRBJ1-4; 9 bases agree with TRBD1. This CDR3 contains 18 residues. Germline V lookup: CDR1 GTSNPN, CDR2 SVGIG (reference sequence). The V segment lost 3 bases and the J segment 3 bases; nucleotides outside the gene matches: 14. The CDR3 here is CAWRSHIWDRVANEKLFF. The CDR3 DNA reads as TGTGCCTGGAGGTCGCATATATGGGACAGGGTTGCTAATGAAAAACTGTTTTTT.

This chain links TRBV6-1 with TRBJ1-6, with 9 bases fitting TRBD1. V was pared by 4 bases and J by 10 bases, with 5 bases of the junction left unmatched. Germline V CDR1 and CDR2: MNHNS, SASEGT. The CDR3 runs 14 residues. CDR3 sequence: CASSGGTGQSPLHF. CDR3 coding DNA: TGTGCCAGCAGTGGGGGGACAGGGCAATCACCCCTCCACTTT.

V usage is TRBV5-1 and J usage is TRBJ2-7, with D tentatively TRBD2 (5 bases). This CDR3 has 14 amino acids. V lost 0 bases, J lost 3 bases, and 10 bases lay in between. CDR1 SGHRS and CDR2 YFSETQ come from the germline V gene. CDR3 nucleotide sequence: TGCGCCAGCAGCTTGGGGAACGGGGTCTACGAGCAGTACTTC. Translation gives CASSLGNGVYEQYF.

J is TRBJ1-2 and V is TRBV13, with D uncertain. Per the germline V gene, CDR1 is PRHDT and CDR2 is FYEKMQ (reference sequence). The CDR3 consists of 15 residues. Trimming took 5 bases from V and 0 from J, leaving 13 bases between them. CDR3 region: CASSPPRPSNYGYTF. For the CDR3, the DNA is TGTGCCAGCAGCCCACCTCGTCCATCTAACTATGGCTACACCTTC. Full variable domain (missing parts from reference TRBV13 and TRBJ1-2): AAGVIQSPRHLIKEKRETATLKCYPIPRHDTVYWYQQGPGQDPQFLISFYEKMQSDKGSIPDRFSAQQFSDYHSELNMSSLELGDSALYFCASSPPRPSNYGYTFGSGTRLTVV.

The chain has TRBV9 and TRBJ2-3; D gene unclear. This CDR3 has 13 residues. V was pared by 0 bases and J by 4 bases, with 6 bases between. CDR1 is SGDLS, CDR2 YYNGEE, per germline. The CDR3 DNA sequence: TGTGCCAGCAGCGTAGAGGGTCCAGATACGCAGTATTTT. This translates into CASSVEGPDTQYF.

This chain joins TRBV4-1 and TRBJ1-1; D remains unclear. Germline-derived CDR1 and CDR2 are MGHRA and YSYEKL. This CDR3 is 15 amino acids long. The ends were cut back, 0 bases at V and 1 base at J, with 9 bases in the middle. This CDR3 reads CASSQDHGRNTEAFF. The CDR3 DNA is TGCGCCAGCAGCCAAGATCACGGCCGGAACACTGAAGCTTTCTTT.

The chain recombines TRBV7-8 with TRBJ1-2; D remains ambiguous. V was trimmed by 0 bases and J by 2 bases, leaving 7 bases between them. Germline values: CDR1 SGHVS, CDR2 FQNEAQ. The CDR3 loop spans 14 amino acids. The CDR3 nucleotides are TGTGCCAGCAGCTTAGCGCCCCGAAACTATGGCTACACCTTC. Its translation: CASSLAPRNYGYTF.

This chain links TRBV6-6 with TRBJ1-5, with 9 bases lining up with TRBD1. The CDR3 runs to 16 residues. Germline values: CDR1 MNHNY, CDR2 SVGAGI (reference sequence). J was trimmed by 1 base and V by 5 bases; bases with no gene match: 6. The CDR3 bases are TGTGCCAGCAGTCGCGGGACAGGGCGGAGCAATCAGCCCCAGCATTTT. Translating it yields CASSRGTGRSNQPQHF.